The 11 T cell receptor beta chains reported below all come from one sample, sequenced in a study of regulatory T cells in long-lasting Graves disease. Through Arm-PCR of CDR3 regions and iRepertoire HTBI primers, TCR beta libraries were built. TCRdb ran MiXCR on the multiplex PCR reads and lists one entry per CDR3 protein. The repertoire holds hundreds of thousands of distinct CDR3 sequences, with roughly 21% as singletons. Time point denoted: persistent/refractory GD, antithyroid drugs over 5 years with positive TRAb. The authors made the TCR library using RNA they extracted from PBMCs. The sample was peripheral blood mononuclear cells (PBMCs), taken when the disease was refractory, from a patient treated with antithyroid drugs. All receptors come from a female donor with Graves disease.

The table lists this clonotype with a few counts. This chain joins TRBV7-8 and TRBJ2-5; 8 bases match TRBD2. The germline gives CDR1 SGHVS, CDR2 FQNEAQ. Losses at the gene ends were 7 bases for V and 2 bases for J; bases not matched to a gene: 9. The length of the CDR3 is 15 residues. This CDR3 is CASIEGLAAQETQYF. DNA of the CDR3: TGTGCCAGCATTGAAGGACTAGCAGCTCAAGAGACCCAGTACTTC.

The table lists this clonotype with a few counts. The chain links TRBV5-5 to TRBJ1-1, with D unresolved. V lost 4 bases, J lost 5 bases, and 18 bases lay in between. CDR1 is SGHKS, CDR2 YYEKEE, per germline (reference sequence). CDR3 length equals 15 residues. The CDR3 spells CASSLPRVAGTEAFF. The CDR3 nucleotides are TGTGCCAGCAGCCTCCCGAGGGTAGCGGGAACTGAAGCTTTCTTT.

The rearrangement links TRBV2 to TRBJ2-1, with D maybe TRBD1 (5 bases). This CDR3 comprises 19 residues. The germline gives CDR1 SNHLY, CDR2 FYNNEI. V was clipped by 4 bases and J by 0 bases, with 22 bases between them. The CDR3 here is CASSVVNFGAPSSYNEQFF. Written as DNA, the CDR3 is TGTGCCAGCAGTGTAGTCAACTTTGGGGCGCCGAGCTCCTACAATGAGCAGTTCTTC.

Only a few counts were recorded for this clonotype. This rearrangement joins TRBV7-6 to TRBJ2-2; TRBD2 aligns across 9 bases. CDR1 and CDR2 (germline): SGHVS, FNYEAQ. The CDR3 sequence is 18 residues long. Germline trimming cut 4 bases from V and 5 bases from J; bases unmatched to any gene: 14. The chain's CDR3 is CASSSPGSSGKKTGELFF. Written as DNA, the CDR3 is TGTGCCAGCAGCTCGCCCGGTTCTAGCGGGAAAAAAACCGGGGAGCTGTTTTTT.

This clonotype occurred many times. This chain joins TRBV12-3 or TRBV12-4 and TRBJ1-1, with 9 bases identical to TRBD1. Trimming removed 3 bases from V and 7 bases from J; junction bases left unmatched: 6. The CDR3 totals 14 residues. CDR3 DNA: TGTGCCAGCAGTTTTGGACAGGGGAGCGGTGAAGCTTTCTTT. This sequence encodes CASSFGQGSGEAFF.

This clonotype was counted only a few times. CDR3 region: CASSEAGRQPQHF. DNA of the CDR3: TGTGCCAGCAGTGAGGCAGGGCGTCAGCCCCAGCATTTT. This sequence joins TRBV6-1 and TRBJ1-5; possibly TRBD1 for D (5 bases). V was shortened by 3 bases and J by 6 bases, with 9 bases between the two germline ends. The CDR3 loop spans 13 amino acids. CDR1 MNHNS and CDR2 SASEGT come from the germline V gene.

CDR3 in DNA: TGTGCCAGCTCACCCGGGACAGAGGTTACTGAAGCTTTCTTT. It encodes CASSPGTEVTEAFF. The chain carries TRBV18 and TRBJ1-1, with TRBD1 matching over 7 bases. Germline CDR1 and CDR2: KGHSH and LQKENI. J gave up 5 bases and V 3 bases, and 6 bases lay outside the gene matches. The CDR3 totals 14 residues.

In this sample, this clonotype turned up many times. The chain links TRBV5-5 to TRBJ2-2, with TRBD2 matching over 8 bases. Germline CDR1 and CDR2: SGHKS and YYEKEE (reference sequence). V trimming: 1 base; J trimming: 3 bases; junction bases outside the gene matches: 2. The CDR3 runs to 15 residues. CDR3 sequence: CASSLRRGDTGELFF. The CDR3 DNA follows: TGTGCCAGCAGCTTGCGGCGGGGGGACACCGGGGAGCTGTTTTTT.

At least ten counts were recorded for this clonotype. The V gene is TRBV2, the J gene TRBJ1-1; no reliable D call. The CDR3 extends over 14 amino acids. Deletions cut 2 bases from V and 3 bases from J, with 10 bases between. CDR1 and CDR2 (germline): SNHLY, FYNNEI. The chain's CDR3 is CASSERVGHTEAFF. The CDR3, as DNA: TGTGCCAGCAGTGAACGTGTGGGTCACACTGAAGCTTTCTTT.

This clonotype has more than one count but fewer than ten. V is TRBV7-9 and J is TRBJ1-2; 7 nucleotides line up with TRBD1. This CDR3 is built from 15 residues. From germline, CDR1 is SEHNR and CDR2 FQNEAQ (reference sequence). V lost 0 bases and J lost 8; bases outside the gene matches: 9. The DNA for the CDR3 is TGTGCCAGCAGCTTAGCCAGGGGGGCCCGAGAAGGCTACACCTTC. Protein: CASSLARGAREGYTF.

The chain uses TRBV5-5 and TRBJ1-6; no clear D gene. The germline V and J ends were trimmed by 2 bases and 2 bases, with 11 bases remaining between them. Germline V gene lookup returns CDR1 SGHKS and CDR2 YYEKEE (reference sequence). This CDR3 region has 16 residues. The CDR3 here is CASSFGQDPYNSPLHF. In DNA form, the CDR3 reads TGTGCCAGCAGCTTTGGGCAGGACCCCTATAATTCACCCCTCCACTTT.